This TCR beta chain was retrieved from a study of cytomegalovirus exposure and HLA in healthy donors. This clone was seen a few times. Its cognate antigen is unknown. Clones were read by immunoSEQ multiplex PCR, and TCRdb kept only the in-frame ones, dropping some. The sample has 200,000 or so clones, around 88% seen once; the top ten hold roughly 3%. The CDR3 loop spans 14 amino acids. CDR1 is SEHNR and CDR2 is FQNEAQ in the germline V gene (reference sequence). J lost 3 bases, V lost 2 bases, and 2 bases had no gene match. Findings of the study overall: First-cohort TCR clusters were later found to tend to co-occur in the 120 validation repertoires.

Sample: PBMCs. The chain uses TRBV7-9 and TRBJ2-3, with 7 positions matching TRBD1. The sequence derives from a woman younger than 30 in good health and CMV-seronegative. For the CDR3, the DNA is TGTGCCAGCAGCTTAACGACAGGGACAGATACGCAGTATTTT. Translation: CASSLTTGTDTQYF.